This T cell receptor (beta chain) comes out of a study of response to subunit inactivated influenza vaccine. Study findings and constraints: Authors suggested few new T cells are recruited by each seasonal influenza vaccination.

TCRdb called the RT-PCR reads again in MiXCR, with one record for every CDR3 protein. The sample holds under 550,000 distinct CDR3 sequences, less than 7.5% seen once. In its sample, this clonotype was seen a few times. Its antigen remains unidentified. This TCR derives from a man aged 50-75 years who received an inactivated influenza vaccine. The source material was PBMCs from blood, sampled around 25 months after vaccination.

CDR3 residues: CASSLNRGSIAAGELFF. As DNA, the CDR3 is TGTGCCAGCAGCTTGAACAGGGGATCGATAGCCGCCGGGGAGCTGTTTTTT. The V and J genes are TRBV7-9 and TRBJ2-2, with 7 nucleotides matching TRBD1. The CDR3 spans 17 residues. The junction had 13 bases not matched to a gene; V was cut back by 3 bases and J by 6 bases. The germline CDR1 and CDR2 sequences are SEHNR and FQNEAQ (reference sequence).